The 17 T cell receptor beta chains given below trace back to one sample, sequenced in a study of CD8 T cells in Susac syndrome. Reverse transcription used roughly 0.5 to 1 ug RNA and random hexamers. TCRdb called the immunoSEQ multiplex PCR reads again in MiXCR, with one record for every CDR3 protein. Among about 210,000 distinct CDR3 sequences, around 95% were seen once, and the ten largest hold around 0.08%. Material for sequencing was CD4+ T cells from PBMCs. All receptors derive from a human donor with multiple sclerosis.

CDR3 bases: TGTGCCACCAGCAGAGAGAGGGGGCCGAACTATGGCTACACCTTC. Translated, it gives CATSRERGPNYGYTF. The chain combines TRBV15 with TRBJ1-2, with 7 positions matching TRBD1. Germline CDR1 is LNHNV and CDR2 is YYDKDF (reference sequence). The CDR3 has 15 residues. J lost 2 bases, V lost 0 bases, and 3 bases had no gene match.

The chain has TRBV29-1 and TRBJ2-1; the match to TRBD1 covers 11 bases. Per the germline V gene, CDR1 is SQVTM and CDR2 is ANQGSEA. This CDR3 spans 15 amino acids. Trimming at V came to 7 bases and at J to 3 bases, leaving 8 bases not matched to a gene. Written as DNA, the CDR3 is TGCAGCGCCCCACTCGGGACAGGGGGCTACAATGAGCAGTTCTTC. Encoded protein: CSAPLGTGGYNEQFF.

The gene calls are TRBV7-8 and TRBJ1-2; D not certain. CDR1 is SGHVS and CDR2 is FQNEAQ in the germline V gene. There are 14 residues in the CDR3. Trimming removed 5 bases at V and 0 bases at J, with 10 bases between. CDR3 region: CASSDQRANYGYTF. The CDR3 nucleotides are TGTGCCAGCAGCGATCAGCGAGCTAACTATGGCTACACCTTC.

The chain couples TRBV20-1 to TRBJ2-1; TRBD2 is a possible D gene (6 bases). Germline loops: CDR1 DFQATT, CDR2 SNEGSKA (reference sequence). V was trimmed by 4 bases and J by 5 bases, leaving 18 bases between them. CDR3 length equals 15 residues. The CDR3 sequence is CSATPPARGHNEQFF. As DNA, the CDR3 is TGCAGTGCTACCCCCCCCGCGCGGGGCCACAATGAGCAGTTCTTC.

A single count supports this clonotype. This sequence joins TRBV2 and TRBJ2-7, with 7 bases fitting TRBD2. V shed 8 bases, J shed 2 bases, and the junction held 9 bases outside the gene matches. Germline values: CDR1 SNHLY, CDR2 FYNNEI. The CDR3 extends over 14 amino acids. The CDR3 DNA is TGTGCCAGCTCTCGAGGTCGGGGGGCCTACGAGCAGTACGTC. Its translation is CASSRGRGAYEQYV.

The J gene is TRBJ1-1, the V gene TRBV29-1, with D maybe TRBD1 (5 bases). The germline CDR1 and CDR2 sequences are SQVTM and ANQGSEA. The CDR3 consists of 12 residues. With 2 bases removed from V and 9 bases from J, the gap between germline ends came to 13 bases. The CDR3 DNA reads TGCAGCGTTGAACAGGGATTGTTACAAGCTTTCTTT. This encodes CSVEQGLLQAFF.

The rearrangement joins TRBV9 to TRBJ2-5; tentatively, D is TRBD1 or TRBD2 (5 bases each). From germline, CDR1 is SGDLS and CDR2 YYNGEE. This CDR3 has 12 residues. Trimming stripped 4 bases from V and 9 bases from J, with 13 bases between. In DNA, the CDR3 is TGTGCCAGCAGCCCATTCGTGGGGGCCCAGTACTTC. Translation: CASSPFVGAQYF.

The chain combines TRBV7-9 with TRBJ2-2; D gene uncertain. From germline, CDR1 is SEHNR and CDR2 FQNEAQ (reference sequence). With 5 bases removed from V and 7 bases from J, the gap between germline ends came to 14 bases. This CDR3 is built from 14 residues. Here the CDR3 DNA reads TGTGCCAGCAGCGATGCTATAGCAGGCGGGGAGCTGTTTTTT. It yields the protein CASSDAIAGGELFF.

This clonotype was observed a few times. The chain has TRBV27 and TRBJ1-1; D call uncertain. Germline CDR1 and CDR2: MNHEY and SMNVEV (reference sequence). This CDR3 has 13 amino acids. The V end was cut by 5 bases, the J end by 0 bases, with 7 bases between. The CDR3 loop is CASSPRMNTEAFF. In DNA form, the CDR3 reads TGTGCCAGCAGTCCAAGGATGAACACTGAAGCTTTCTTT.

This clonotype has just one count. This chain connects TRBV20-1 to TRBJ1-2, with 10 nucleotides matching TRBD1. CDR1 and CDR2 from the germline V gene are DFQATT and SNEGSKA (reference sequence). This CDR3 comprises 12 residues. The ends lost 6 bases at V and 9 bases at J; junction bases unmatched: 7. The DNA for the CDR3 is TGCAGTGCACTGACAGGGGGCAGGCGCTACACCTTC. This sequence encodes CSALTGGRRYTF.

V usage is TRBV10-3 and J usage is TRBJ2-3; a possible D gene is TRBD2 (5 bases). V lost 1 base and J 0 bases, leaving 11 bases between the germline ends. In germline, CDR1 is ENHRY, CDR2 SYGVKD. CDR3 length: 16 amino acids. The CDR3 reads CAISEFGGRSTDTQYF. The CDR3 coding sequence is TGTGCCATCAGTGAGTTCGGAGGCCGAAGCACAGATACGCAGTATTTT.

The chain recombines TRBV3-1 with TRBJ1-2; no definite D call. With 4 bases removed from V and 4 bases from J, the gap between germline ends came to 13 bases. The CDR3 contains 14 residues. Looked up from germline, CDR1 is LGHDT and CDR2 is YNNKEL (reference sequence). The CDR3 reads CASSPSGSIYGYTF. CDR3 in DNA: TGTGCCAGCAGCCCTTCAGGCAGCATCTATGGCTACACCTTC.

The count of this clonotype is one. The chain links TRBV7-2 to TRBJ2-5; 9 nucleotides agree with TRBD2. The V and J ends lost 4 bases and 2 bases, in that order; junction bases with no gene match: 8. The CDR3 has 16 residues. Germline V gene data show CDR1 as SGHTA and CDR2 as FQGNSA. CDR3 DNA sequence: TGTGCCAGCAGCTCCTCCCGAGCGGGGGGACAAGAGACCCAGTACTTC. Translating it yields CASSSSRAGGQETQYF.

Only a few counts were recorded for this clonotype. The V and J genes are TRBV20-1 and TRBJ2-7; no definite D call. The CDR3 extends over 10 amino acids. V lost 6 bases and J 1 base, leaving 4 bases between the germline ends. Germline CDR1 reads DFQATT; CDR2 reads SNEGSKA (reference sequence). The CDR3 spells CSAGSYEQYF. The CDR3 DNA is TGCAGTGCGGGGTCCTACGAGCAGTACTTC.

This clonotype came up once. The chain joins TRBV11-2 to TRBJ1-6; D unclear. The V end was cut by 1 base, the J end by 10 bases, with 11 bases between. This CDR3 contains 14 residues. CDR1 and CDR2 from the germline V gene are SGHAT and FQNNGV. CDR3: CASSLGFLGSPLHF. The DNA for the CDR3 is TGTGCCAGCAGCTTAGGATTTTTGGGATCACCCCTCCACTTT.

This clonotype came up once. The genes are TRBV6-6 and TRBJ2-5; possibly TRBD1 for D (5 bases). Germline V gene sequence: CDR1 MNHNY, CDR2 SVGAGI (reference sequence). The CDR3 spans 13 residues. V was cut by 6 bases and J by 0 bases, with 8 bases left in between. For the CDR3, the DNA is TGTGCCAGCAGGGCAGGGAACCAAGAGACCCAGTACTTC. Translation: CASRAGNQETQYF.

V gene TRBV5-5 combines with J gene TRBJ1-6; D unclear. CDR1 SGHKS and CDR2 YYEKEE come from the germline V gene (reference sequence). Trimming cost V 0 bases and J 10 bases, with 11 bases left between them. CDR3 size: 14 residues. The CDR3 DNA sequence: TGTGCCAGCAGCTTGGCTGGGCCCTCGTCACCCCTCCACTTT. Its protein product is CASSLAGPSSPLHF.